The present T cell receptor (beta chain) was sequenced within a study of cytomegalovirus exposure and HLA in healthy donors. Study-wide background: A previous analysis identified around 120 million unique TCR beta sequences derived from 180 million or so T cells.

13 Jbeta primers and 60 Vbeta primers were used for the PCR. Generated by immunoSEQ multiplex PCR, the TCRdb table keeps only in-frame clones and is missing some. Of approximately 140,000 clones listed, approximately 78% were seen once; the top ten hold 2.5% to 3.5%. The receptor was isolated from a man aged 35-49 years in good health and CMV-seropositive. What was sequenced was PBMCs.

Written as DNA, the CDR3 is TGTGCCAGCAGCTACCGACTGCTTTCCTACAATGAGCAGTTCTTC. It yields the protein CASSYRLLSYNEQFF. The chain is built from TRBV5-6 and TRBJ2-1; D call uncertain. Trimming pared 3 bases from V and 1 base from J, leaving 11 bases between. From germline, CDR1 is SGHDT and CDR2 YYEEEE. The CDR3 has 15 residues.